This T cell receptor beta chain derives from a study of identical twins' blood T cells. The CDR3 length is 12 residues. Germline CDR1 SQVTM, CDR2 ANQGSEA. J was trimmed by 5 bases and V by 6 bases; bases with no gene match: 6. Each TCR cDNA library carried sample-specific barcodes on both ends. Source study methods: Each donor had about 95,000 to nearly 550,000 clonotypes. Via MiXCR, TCRdb re-called the 5' RACE reads, giving one row per CDR3 protein. The V and J calls follow TCRdb's processing rather than the paper's. The sample records 300,000 to 400,000 distinct CDR3 sequences, about 28% being singletons. Study observations and caveats: V gene usage reportedly matched far better within twin pairs than unrelated donors. Twins shared about as many clonotypes as their cloneset sizes predicted.

For this clonotype: Its antigen is unknown.

This TCR came from a woman between 18 and 49 years old in good health. Input material: PBMCs. V is TRBV29-1 and J is TRBJ1-2, with 7 positions matching TRBD1. The CDR3 sequence is CSVTGVGYGYTF. In DNA form, the CDR3 reads TGCAGCGTCACAGGGGTGGGATATGGCTACACCTTC.